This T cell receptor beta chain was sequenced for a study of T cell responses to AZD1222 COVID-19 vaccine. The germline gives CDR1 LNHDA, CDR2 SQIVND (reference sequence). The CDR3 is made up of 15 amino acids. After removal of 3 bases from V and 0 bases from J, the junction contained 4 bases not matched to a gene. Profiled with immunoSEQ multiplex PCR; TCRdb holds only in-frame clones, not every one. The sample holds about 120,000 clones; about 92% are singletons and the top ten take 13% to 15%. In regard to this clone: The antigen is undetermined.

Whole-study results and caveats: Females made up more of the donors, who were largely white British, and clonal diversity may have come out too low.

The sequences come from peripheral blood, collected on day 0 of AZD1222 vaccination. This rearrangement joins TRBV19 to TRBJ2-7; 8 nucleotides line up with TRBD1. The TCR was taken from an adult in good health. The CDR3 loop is CASSIGTGPSYEQYF. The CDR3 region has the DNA TGTGCCAGTAGTATCGGGACAGGACCCTCCTACGAGCAGTACTTC.